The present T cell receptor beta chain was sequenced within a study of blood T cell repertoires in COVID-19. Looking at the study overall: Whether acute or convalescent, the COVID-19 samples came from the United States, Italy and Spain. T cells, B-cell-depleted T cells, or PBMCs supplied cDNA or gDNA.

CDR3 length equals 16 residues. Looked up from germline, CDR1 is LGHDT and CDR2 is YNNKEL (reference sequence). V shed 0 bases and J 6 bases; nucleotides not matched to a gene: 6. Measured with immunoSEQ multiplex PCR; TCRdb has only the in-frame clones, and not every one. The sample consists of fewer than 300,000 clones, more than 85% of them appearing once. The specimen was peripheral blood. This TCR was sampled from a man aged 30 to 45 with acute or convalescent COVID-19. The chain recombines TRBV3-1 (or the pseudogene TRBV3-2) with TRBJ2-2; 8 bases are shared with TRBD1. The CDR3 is CASSQERTGLAGELFF. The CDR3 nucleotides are TGTGCCAGCAGCCAAGAACGGACAGGGCTGGCCGGGGAGCTGTTTTTT.